This TCR beta chain was captured in a study of cytomegalovirus exposure and HLA in healthy donors. The PCR employed 60 Vbeta primers together with 13 Jbeta primers. Measured with immunoSEQ multiplex PCR; TCRdb has only the in-frame clones, and not every one. The repertoire holds some 170,000 clones, with around four fifths as singletons. The CDR3 has 12 amino acids. V lost 2 bases, J lost 3 bases, and 5 bases lay in between. Per germline, CDR1 WNHNN and CDR2 SYGVQD (reference sequence). The rearrangement links TRBV10-1 to TRBJ2-7; D call uncertain. This receptor was obtained from a woman aged 45-59 years in good health and CMV-seronegative. The specimen sequenced was PBMCs. The CDR3 spells CASSETSYEQYF. The CDR3 DNA reads as TGCGCCAGCAGTGAGACCAGCTACGAGCAGTACTTC.